The clone carrying this T cell receptor (beta chain) was seen ten or more times. The target antigen is unknown. Genomic DNA provided the template from which TCR beta VDJ and CDR3 profiles were obtained. Via MiXCR, TCRdb re-called the reads, giving one row per CDR3 protein. Of around 200,000 distinct CDR3 sequences listed, nearly 50% were seen once; the top ten hold 10% to 15%. Those patients picked for sequencing had displayed CD8+CD57+ cell expansion on flow cytometry. This sample stems from a study of CD8+CD57+ T cells in acquired aplastic anemia. Overall study findings and caveats: Roughly 30 sequences, all CD8+ CDR3, were shared between patients and controls.

With 4 bases removed from V and 6 bases from J, the gap between germline ends came to 12 bases. Germline values: CDR1 SGHRS, CDR2 YFSETQ. The CDR3 sequence is 13 residues long. The rearrangement joins TRBV5-1 to TRBJ2-3, with D perhaps matching TRBD1 (6 bases). The receptor was isolated from a human donor with aplastic anemia. The sequencing sample was made of sorted CD4+, CD8+, or CD8+CD57+ T cells (not recorded which) from PBMCs. The DNA of the CDR3 is TGCGCCAGCAGCAACCAACAGGGTGATACGCAGTATTTT. It encodes CASSNQQGDTQYF.